The rows below give T cell receptor beta chains drawn from one sample of a study of shared clonotypes between healthy human individuals. Produced via immunoSEQ multiplex PCR; TCRdb's table is partial and in-frame only. The table shows about 490,000 clones, with approximately 80% occurring only once. Sequencing was done on a sample of PBMCs. All receptors come from a middle-aged woman in good health. Some clones in this sample may be carry-over from other donors' samples. The CDR3 runs from the conserved cysteine through the conserved F or W. D genes are given only for firm matches. Some rows have no size entry. The others give once, few or many, or a class for an expanded clone.

CDR3 protein: CASSSGLAGNEQFF
CDR3 DNA: TGTGCCAGCAGCTCGGGACTAGCCGGAAATGAGCAGTTCTTC
V gene: TRBV5-4
CDR3 length: 14
D gene: TRBD2
clone size: .
J gene: TRBJ2-1

CDR3 protein: CASSHRGAGEIGELFF
CDR3 DNA: TGTGCCAGCAGTCACCGAGGGGCGGGAGAGATCGGGGAGCTGTTTTTT
V gene: TRBV28
CDR3 length: 16
D gene: TRBD2
clone size: .
J gene: TRBJ2-2

CDR3 protein: CASSPPGRTGEQYF
CDR3 DNA: TGTGCCAGCAGCCCGCCGGGGCGCACGGGGGAGCAGTACTTC
V gene: TRBV11-3
CDR3 length: 14
D gene: .
clone size: .
J gene: TRBJ2-7

CDR3 protein: CASSPLTGEVTGELFF
CDR3 DNA: TGTGCCAGCTCACCACTAACAGGGGAAGTGACCGGGGAGCTGTTTTTT
V gene: TRBV18
CDR3 length: 16
D gene: TRBD1
clone size: .
J gene: TRBJ2-2

CDR3 protein: CASSATSEGIGGYTF
CDR3 DNA: TGTGCCAGCAGCGCAACTTCGGAGGGTATAGGGGGCTACACCTTC
V gene: TRBV7-2
CDR3 length: 15
D gene: .
clone size: .
J gene: TRBJ1-2

CDR3 protein: CASSPHAGGSYEQYF
CDR3 DNA: TGTGCCAGCAGCCCCCACGCGGGGGGGTCTTACGAGCAGTACTTC
V gene: TRBV4-2
CDR3 length: 15
D gene: TRBD2
clone size: .
J gene: TRBJ2-7

CDR3 protein: CASSFRTYRGGETQYF
CDR3 DNA: TGTGCCAGCAGCTTCAGGACATATCGGGGAGGAGAGACCCAGTACTTC
V gene: TRBV7-9
CDR3 length: 16
D gene: .
clone size: .
J gene: TRBJ2-5

CDR3 protein: CASSSKRLVGETDTQYF
CDR3 DNA: TGTGCCAGCAGCTCCAAACGGCTGGTTGGGGAGACAGATACGCAGTATTTT
V gene: TRBV7-2
CDR3 length: 17
D gene: .
clone size: .
J gene: TRBJ2-3

CDR3 protein: CASRGQGGNTEAFF
CDR3 DNA: TGTGCCAGCAGGGGACAGGGGGGGAACACTGAAGCTTTCTTT
V gene: TRBV6-1
CDR3 length: 14
D gene: TRBD1
clone size: .
J gene: TRBJ1-1

CDR3 protein: CASSADSTGQETQYF
CDR3 DNA: TGTGCCAGCAGTGCTGACTCGACAGGACAAGAGACCCAGTACTTC
V gene: TRBV2
CDR3 length: 15
D gene: .
clone size: .
J gene: TRBJ2-5

CDR3 protein: CASSFSGLASEQYF
CDR3 DNA: TGTGCCAGCAGTTTTTCGGGACTAGCTAGCGAGCAGTACTTC
V gene: TRBV27
CDR3 length: 14
D gene: TRBD2
clone size: few
J gene: TRBJ2-7

CDR3 protein: CASGTGGHQPQHF
CDR3 DNA: TGTGCCAGCGGGACAGGGGGCCATCAGCCCCAGCATTTT
V gene: TRBV28
CDR3 length: 13
D gene: TRBD1
clone size: .
J gene: TRBJ1-5

CDR3 protein: CASSPGVHYEQYF
CDR3 DNA: TGCGCCAGCAGCCCAGGGGTCCACTACGAGCAGTACTTC
V gene: TRBV4-1
CDR3 length: 13
D gene: .
clone size: .
J gene: TRBJ2-7

CDR3 protein: CASSSGLAGSYNEQFF
CDR3 DNA: TGTGCCAGCAGCTCGGGACTAGCGGGCTCCTACAATGAGCAGTTCTTC
V gene: TRBV5-4
CDR3 length: 16
D gene: TRBD2
clone size: .
J gene: TRBJ2-1

CDR3 protein: CASSFWTSGNTGELFF
CDR3 DNA: TGTGCCAGCAGCTTCTGGACTAGCGGGAACACCGGGGAGCTGTTTTTT
V gene: TRBV7-2
CDR3 length: 16
D gene: TRBD2
clone size: .
J gene: TRBJ2-2

CDR3 protein: CARSSPRGLADYNEQFF
CDR3 DNA: TGTGCCAGAAGCTCCCCCCGGGGGCTAGCCGATTACAATGAGCAGTTCTTC
V gene: TRBV7-5
CDR3 length: 17
D gene: .
clone size: .
J gene: TRBJ2-1

CDR3 protein: CASSARLAGDEQYF
CDR3 DNA: TGTGCCAGCAGTGCCCGGCTAGCGGGAGACGAGCAGTACTTC
V gene: TRBV27
CDR3 length: 14
D gene: TRBD2
clone size: .
J gene: TRBJ2-7

CDR3 protein: CATSSQGISTEAFF
CDR3 DNA: TGTGCCACCTCTTCACAGGGAATAAGCACTGAAGCTTTCTTT
V gene: TRBV2
CDR3 length: 14
D gene: .
clone size: many
J gene: TRBJ1-1

CDR3 protein: CASRPGSGTGVYEQYF
CDR3 DNA: TGTGCCAGCAGACCAGGGTCCGGGACAGGTGTCTACGAGCAGTACTTC
V gene: TRBV11-1
CDR3 length: 16
D gene: TRBD1
clone size: .
J gene: TRBJ2-7

CDR3 protein: CASSQNSNQPQHF
CDR3 DNA: TGTGCCAGCAGCCAGAATAGCAATCAGCCCCAGCATTTT
V gene: TRBV14
CDR3 length: 13
D gene: .
clone size: once
J gene: TRBJ1-5

CDR3 protein: CASSRGGISPYGYTF
CDR3 DNA: TGTGCCAGCAGTCGGGGTGGAATTTCTCCGTATGGCTACACCTTC
V gene: TRBV6-5
CDR3 length: 15
D gene: .
clone size: .
J gene: TRBJ1-2

CDR3 protein: CASSKRGRDLSGRLMEFF
CDR3 DNA: TGTGCCAGCAGCAAGCGAGGGAGGGATCTGAGCGGGAGGCTTATGGAGTTCTTC
V gene: TRBV21-1
CDR3 length: 18
D gene: .
clone size: .
J gene: TRBJ2-1

CDR3 protein: CAIRAPYGETQYF
CDR3 DNA: TGTGCCATCAGGGCGCCCTATGGAGAGACCCAGTACTTC
V gene: TRBV10-3
CDR3 length: 13
D gene: .
clone size: .
J gene: TRBJ2-5

CDR3 protein: CASSLGGEVGYSNQPQHF
CDR3 DNA: TGTGCCAGCAGCTTAGGAGGGGAGGTCGGCTATAGCAATCAGCCCCAGCATTTT
V gene: TRBV7-2
CDR3 length: 18
D gene: .
clone size: .
J gene: TRBJ1-5

CDR3 protein: CASRVRGPYEQYF
CDR3 DNA: TGTGCCAGCAGAGTCAGGGGGCCCTACGAGCAGTACTTC
V gene: TRBV28
CDR3 length: 13
D gene: TRBD1
clone size: .
J gene: TRBJ2-7

CDR3 protein: CASSSSSGVGTDTQYF
CDR3 DNA: TGTGCCAGCAGCTCAAGCAGCGGGGTGGGCACAGATACGCAGTATTTT
V gene: TRBV7-3
CDR3 length: 16
D gene: TRBD2
clone size: .
J gene: TRBJ2-3

CDR3 protein: CASNRRGIKETQYF
CDR3 DNA: TGTGCCAGCAACCGTCGAGGGATCAAAGAGACCCAGTACTTC
V gene: TRBV28
CDR3 length: 14
D gene: .
clone size: .
J gene: TRBJ2-5

CDR3 protein: CASSRTAASGGNEQFF
CDR3 DNA: TGTGCCAGCTCTCGTACAGCAGCGAGCGGGGGCAATGAGCAGTTCTTC
V gene: TRBV18
CDR3 length: 16
D gene: TRBD2
clone size: .
J gene: TRBJ2-1

CDR3 protein: CASSLVVAGNTGELFF
CDR3 DNA: TGTGCCAGCAGCTTAGTCGTAGCGGGCAACACCGGGGAGCTGTTTTTT
V gene: TRBV7-6
CDR3 length: 16
D gene: TRBD2
clone size: once
J gene: TRBJ2-2

CDR3 protein: CASSLSVAVNTEAFF
CDR3 DNA: TGTGCCAGCAGCCTTAGCGTTGCGGTGAACACTGAAGCTTTCTTT
V gene: TRBV2
CDR3 length: 15
D gene: .
clone size: .
J gene: TRBJ1-1

CDR3 protein: CAWSVATSSYNEQFF
CDR3 DNA: TGTGCCTGGAGTGTAGCGACGAGCTCCTACAATGAGCAGTTCTTC
V gene: TRBV30
CDR3 length: 15
D gene: .
clone size: .
J gene: TRBJ2-1

CDR3 protein: CASSELINPGQGKNIQYF
CDR3 DNA: TGCGCCAGCAGCGAACTAATCAACCCGGGACAGGGGAAAAACATTCAGTACTTC
V gene: TRBV10-2
CDR3 length: 18
D gene: TRBD1
clone size: once
J gene: TRBJ2-4

CDR3 protein: CASSLGLGYEQYF
CDR3 DNA: TGTGCTAGCAGCTTAGGGTTGGGCTACGAGCAGTACTTC
V gene: TRBV7-7
CDR3 length: 13
D gene: .
clone size: .
J gene: TRBJ2-7

CDR3 protein: CASSDWDRGEETQYF
CDR3 DNA: TGTGCCAGCAGTGACTGGGACAGGGGGGAAGAGACCCAGTACTTC
V gene: TRBV2
CDR3 length: 15
D gene: TRBD1
clone size: .
J gene: TRBJ2-5

CDR3 protein: CASSLRRIGELFF
CDR3 DNA: TGTGCCAGCAGCTTGAGGAGGATCGGGGAGCTGTTTTTT
V gene: TRBV7-2
CDR3 length: 13
D gene: .
clone size: .
J gene: TRBJ2-2

CDR3 protein: CASSFRVDEQYF
CDR3 DNA: TGTGCCAGCAGTTTCAGGGTGGACGAGCAGTACTTC
V gene: TRBV28
CDR3 length: 12
D gene: .
clone size: .
J gene: TRBJ2-7

CDR3 protein: CASSHGQNTGELFF
CDR3 DNA: TGCGCCAGCAGCCACGGACAAAACACCGGGGAGCTGTTTTTT
V gene: TRBV5-1
CDR3 length: 14
D gene: .
clone size: .
J gene: TRBJ2-2

CDR3 protein: CASSLAGQHTEAFF
CDR3 DNA: TGTGCCAGCAGCTTAGCGGGACAGCACACTGAAGCTTTCTTT
V gene: TRBV7-8
CDR3 length: 14
D gene: TRBD1
clone size: .
J gene: TRBJ1-1

CDR3 protein: CASSKDGETQYF
CDR3 DNA: TGCGCCAGCAGCAAGGATGGCGAGACCCAGTACTTC
V gene: TRBV5-1
CDR3 length: 12
D gene: .
clone size: few
J gene: TRBJ2-5

CDR3 protein: CASSHGTSDSYEQYF
CDR3 DNA: TGCGCCAGCAGCCACGGCACTAGCGACTCCTACGAGCAGTACTTC
V gene: TRBV5-1
CDR3 length: 15
D gene: TRBD2
clone size: once
J gene: TRBJ2-7

CDR3 protein: CASSASGNTIYF
CDR3 DNA: TGCGCCAGCAGCGCTTCTGGAAACACCATATATTTT
V gene: TRBV10-2
CDR3 length: 12
D gene: .
clone size: .
J gene: TRBJ1-3

CDR3 protein: CATRREVAYNEQFF
CDR3 DNA: TGTGCCACCAGGCGGGAGGTAGCCTACAATGAGCAGTTCTTC
V gene: TRBV15
CDR3 length: 14
D gene: TRBD2
clone size: .
J gene: TRBJ2-1

CDR3 protein: CASSLAASGNTGELFF
CDR3 DNA: TGTGCCAGCAGCTTAGCCGCTAGCGGGAACACCGGGGAGCTGTTTTTT
V gene: TRBV7-8
CDR3 length: 16
D gene: TRBD2
clone size: .
J gene: TRBJ2-2

CDR3 protein: CASSLGGTSYEQYF
CDR3 DNA: TGTGCCAGCAGTTTAGGAGGGACCTCCTACGAGCAGTACTTC
V gene: TRBV28
CDR3 length: 14
D gene: .
clone size: once
J gene: TRBJ2-7

CDR3 protein: CASSPDRVWFYGYTF
CDR3 DNA: TGTGCCAGCAGCCCCGACAGGGTTTGGTTCTATGGCTACACCTTC
V gene: TRBV7-6
CDR3 length: 15
D gene: TRBD1
clone size: .
J gene: TRBJ1-2

CDR3 protein: CASTVAGAWFF
CDR3 DNA: TGCGCCAGCACAGTCGCGGGAGCGTGGTTCTTC
V gene: TRBV10-2
CDR3 length: 11
D gene: TRBD2
clone size: .
J gene: TRBJ2-1

CDR3 protein: CASSLAGGSSGNTIYF
CDR3 DNA: TGTGCCAGCAGCTTAGCAGGGGGCTCCTCTGGAAACACCATATATTTT
V gene: TRBV7-2
CDR3 length: 16
D gene: TRBD1
clone size: .
J gene: TRBJ1-3

CDR3 protein: CASSAQGVNQPQHF
CDR3 DNA: TGTGCCAGCAGCGCTCAGGGGGTAAATCAGCCCCAGCATTTT
V gene: TRBV5-6
CDR3 length: 14
D gene: TRBD1
clone size: .
J gene: TRBJ1-5

CDR3 protein: CASSLVQQETQYF
CDR3 DNA: TGTGCCAGCAGCTTAGTACAGCAAGAGACCCAGTACTTC
V gene: TRBV11-2
CDR3 length: 13
D gene: .
clone size: .
J gene: TRBJ2-5

CDR3 protein: CASSWSGHSNQPQHF
CDR3 DNA: TGCGCCAGCAGCTGGTCGGGACACTCCAATCAGCCCCAGCATTTT
V gene: TRBV5-1
CDR3 length: 15
D gene: .
clone size: once
J gene: TRBJ1-5

CDR3 protein: CASSLALAGGVQFF
CDR3 DNA: TGCGCCAGCAGCTTGGCCCTAGCGGGAGGAGTACAGTTCTTC
V gene: TRBV5-1
CDR3 length: 14
D gene: TRBD2
clone size: .
J gene: TRBJ2-1

CDR3 protein: CSVAGTVASGGYTF
CDR3 DNA: TGCAGCGTTGCCGGGACAGTGGCTTCTGGAGGCTACACCTTC
V gene: TRBV29-1
CDR3 length: 14
D gene: TRBD1
clone size: few
J gene: TRBJ1-2

CDR3 protein: CASSLAGVGNTIYF
CDR3 DNA: TGTGCCAGCAGCTTAGCTGGGGTTGGAAACACCATATATTTT
V gene: TRBV7-9
CDR3 length: 14
D gene: .
clone size: .
J gene: TRBJ1-3

CDR3 protein: CASSPGTGPGTDTQYF
CDR3 DNA: TGTGCCAGCAGCCCGGGGACAGGACCGGGCACAGATACGCAGTATTTT
V gene: TRBV7-9
CDR3 length: 16
D gene: TRBD1
clone size: .
J gene: TRBJ2-3

CDR3 protein: CASSLVLANNEQFF
CDR3 DNA: TGCGCCAGCAGCTTGGTACTAGCGAACAATGAGCAGTTCTTC
V gene: TRBV5-1
CDR3 length: 14
D gene: TRBD2
clone size: .
J gene: TRBJ2-1